The clone carrying this TCR beta chain has just a few counts. The antigen remains undetermined. The CDR3 runs 15 residues. Trimming took 2 bases from V and 5 from J, leaving 10 bases between them. Any patient presenting with uncontrolled infection, other autoimmune disease, pregnancy or lactation was left out. This specimen belongs to a study of T cells in Graves' hyperthyroidism and ophthalmopathy. Study summary: The initial diagnosis was the point when peripheral blood was collected, ahead of any treatment. Findings of the study overall: Among thyroid clonotypes expanded above 0.001, most also appeared in blood.

TCR beta CDR3 region amplification was performed from RNA transcripts. HTBI primers were the set used in a first-round RT-PCR of the TCR CDR3. MiXCR, run by TCRdb on the multiplex PCR reads, gives a single entry per CDR3 protein. Of about 250,000 distinct CDR3 sequences in the sample, 20% to 25% were seen once. This clonotype was obtained from a man aged 25-45 years with Graves' ophthalmopathy. The source material was blood. The rearrangement links TRBV12-3 or TRBV12-4 to TRBJ1-6, with a tentative D call TRBD1 (5 bases). CDR3 region: CASSLRQRDNSPLHF. The CDR3 nucleotides read TGTGCCAGCAGTTTAAGACAGCGCGATAATTCACCCCTCCACTTT.